The 16 T cell receptor beta chains reported below all come from one sample, sequenced in a study of T cells expressing NK-cell markers. From the 5' RACE reads, TCRdb lists one entry per CDR3 protein and no DNA. The sample has some 110,000 distinct CDR3 sequences, and its top ten clones hold roughly 18%. The sample was blood T cells: a sorted CD56 or NKG2C T cell subset, CD4+ or CD8+ T cells, or bulk PBMC T cells (not recorded which). The receptors stem from a woman aged 18-70 years in good health.

The chain combines TRBV5-6 with TRBJ2-1; TCRdb reports TRBD2, a call that lacks DNA to check it against. Germline CDR1 reads SGHDT; CDR2 reads YYEEEE. The CDR3 has 15 residues. CDR3 residues: CASSPIAGEGNEQFF.

The rearrangement links TRBV20-1 to TRBJ2-3; without DNA, the TCRdb call of TRBD1 cannot be checked. Germline V gives CDR1 DFQATT, CDR2 SNEGSKA (reference sequence). There are 13 residues in the CDR3. CDR3 amino acids: CSARDPGGDTQYF.

The chain has TRBV4-2 and TRBJ2-6; TCRdb lists TRBD1, though no DNA is available to test this call. This CDR3 has 17 residues. Looked up from germline, CDR1 is LGHNA and CDR2 is YNFKEQ. This chain's CDR3 is CASSPVGAVPGANVLTF.

The rearrangement links TRBV29-1 to TRBJ2-3; lacking DNA, the TRBD1 call made by TCRdb goes unchecked. Germline V gene data show CDR1 as SQVTM and CDR2 as ANQGSEA. This CDR3 has 14 amino acids. This CDR3 is CSVLGGSPRDTQYF.

The V gene is TRBV4-2, the J gene TRBJ2-1; TCRdb picks TRBD2, but there is no DNA to check that call. Germline V gene lookup returns CDR1 LGHNA and CDR2 YNFKEQ. The CDR3 totals 16 residues. Here the CDR3 reads CASSHLAGGDYNEQFF.

The CDR3 region is CAISAGFNNQETQYF. The gene calls are TRBV10-3 and TRBJ2-5. The CDR3 loop spans 15 amino acids. Germline V gene data show CDR1 as ENHRY and CDR2 as SYGVKD.

The rearrangement joins TRBV7-9 to TRBJ2-5. CDR3 length: 13 residues. CDR1 and CDR2 from the germline V gene are SEHNR and FQNEAQ (reference sequence). This CDR3 reads CASSSHGEETQYF.

This rearrangement joins TRBV5-4 to TRBJ2-7. The CDR3 has 15 amino acids. Germline lookup yields CDR1 SGHNT and CDR2 YYREEE (reference sequence). CDR3 amino acids: CASSLEATPSYEQYF.

The chain couples TRBV14 to TRBJ2-2. Germline V gene data show CDR1 as SGHDN and CDR2 as FVKESK. This CDR3 has 14 amino acids. The CDR3 is CASTPRVYTGELFF.

This sequence joins TRBV5-1 and TRBJ2-1; TCRdb returns TRBD2, unconfirmable since there is no DNA. The CDR3 has 15 amino acids. From germline, CDR1 is SGHRS and CDR2 YFSETQ. CDR3 amino acids: CASSSAGGLDNEQFF.

The chain is built from TRBV7-3 and TRBJ2-1; TCRdb reports TRBD2, a call that lacks DNA to check it against. Germline V gene sequence: CDR1 SGHTA, CDR2 FQGTGA. The CDR3 sequence is 15 residues long. The CDR3 is CASSLGDFSNNEQFF. Full variable domain (missing parts from reference TRBV7-3 and TRBJ2-1): GAGVSQTPSNKVTEKGKYVELRCDPISGHTALYWYRQSLGQGPEFLIYFQGTGAADDSGLPNDRFFAVRPEGSVSTLKIQRTERGDSAVYLCASSLGDFSNNEQFFGPGTRLTVL.

The V gene is TRBV4-3, the J gene TRBJ2-5; TCRdb's D gene call, TRBD1, goes unchecked for lack of DNA. Germline lookup yields CDR1 LGHNA and CDR2 YSLEER. This CDR3 spans 16 amino acids. The CDR3 here is CASSQEQGNLQETQYF.

This chain uses TRBV19 with TRBJ2-1; the TCRdb D gene call, TRBD1, has no DNA to confirm it. The CDR3 spans 14 residues. Germline CDR1 and CDR2: LNHDA and SQIVND (reference sequence). CDR3 sequence reads: CASSALSGSNEQFF.

The V and J genes are TRBV7-9 and TRBJ2-3; TCRdb indicates TRBD2, and absent DNA this call remains unverified. The germline V gene has CDR1 SEHNR and CDR2 FQNEAQ (reference sequence). CDR3 length: 15 amino acids. CDR3 in amino acids: CASSLGQGLETTQYF.

V gene TRBV6-2 or TRBV6-3 combines with J gene TRBJ2-7; TCRdb picks TRBD2, but there is no DNA to check that call. The CDR3 is 14 residues long. The germline V gene encodes CDR1 MNHEY and CDR2 SVGEGT. The CDR3 reads CASSPGLEFNEQYF.

V usage is TRBV4-1 and J usage is TRBJ1-3. Germline values: CDR1 MGHRA, CDR2 YSYEKL. CDR3 length: 15 amino acids. The CDR3 here is CASSQDEGLGNTIYF.